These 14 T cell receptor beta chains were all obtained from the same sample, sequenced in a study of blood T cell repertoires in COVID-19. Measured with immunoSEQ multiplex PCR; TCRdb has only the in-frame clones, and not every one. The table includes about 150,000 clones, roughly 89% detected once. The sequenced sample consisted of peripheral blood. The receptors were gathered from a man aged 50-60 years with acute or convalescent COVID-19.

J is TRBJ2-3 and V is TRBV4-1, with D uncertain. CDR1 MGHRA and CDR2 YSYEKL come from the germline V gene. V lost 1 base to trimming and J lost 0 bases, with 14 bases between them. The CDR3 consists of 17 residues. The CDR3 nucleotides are TGCGCCAGCAGCCAAGGTTCAACTTATTTTAGCACAGATACGCAGTATTTT. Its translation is CASSQGSTYFSTDTQYF.

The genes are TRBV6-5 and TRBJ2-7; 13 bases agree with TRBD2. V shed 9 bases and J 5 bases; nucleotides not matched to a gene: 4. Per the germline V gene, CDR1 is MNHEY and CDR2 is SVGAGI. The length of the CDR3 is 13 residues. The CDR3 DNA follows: TGTGCCAGTAGGACTAGCGGGAGCCACGAGCAGTACTTC. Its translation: CASRTSGSHEQYF.

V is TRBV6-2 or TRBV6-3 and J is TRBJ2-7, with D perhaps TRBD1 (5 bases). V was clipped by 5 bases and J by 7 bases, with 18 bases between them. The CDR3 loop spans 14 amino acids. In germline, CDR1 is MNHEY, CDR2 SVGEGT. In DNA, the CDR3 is TGTGCCAGCAGTCGGCCAGGACACCTTAGGGAGCAGTACGTC. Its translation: CASSRPGHLREQYV.

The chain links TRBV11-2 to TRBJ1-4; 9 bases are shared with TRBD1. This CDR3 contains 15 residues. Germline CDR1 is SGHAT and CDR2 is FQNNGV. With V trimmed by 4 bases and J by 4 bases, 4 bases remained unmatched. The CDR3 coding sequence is TGTGCCAGCAGCTCCGGGACAGGGCGTAATGAAAAACTGTTTTTT. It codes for CASSSGTGRNEKLFF.

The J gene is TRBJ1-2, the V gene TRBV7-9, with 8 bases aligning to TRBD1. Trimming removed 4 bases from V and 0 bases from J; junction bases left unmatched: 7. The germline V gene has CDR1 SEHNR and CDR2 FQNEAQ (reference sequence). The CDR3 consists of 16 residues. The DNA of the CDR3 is TGTGCCAGCAGCTCCTCCGGGACAGGTGCTAACTATGGCTACACCTTC. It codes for CASSSSGTGANYGYTF.

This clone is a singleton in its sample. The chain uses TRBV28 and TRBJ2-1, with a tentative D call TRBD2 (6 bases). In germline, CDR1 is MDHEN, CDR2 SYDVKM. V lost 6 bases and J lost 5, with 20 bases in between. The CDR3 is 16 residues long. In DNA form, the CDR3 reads TGTGCCAGCAGCCCCCTGGGCCGGGGGTCGAACAATGAGCAGTTCTTC. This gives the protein CASSPLGRGSNNEQFF.

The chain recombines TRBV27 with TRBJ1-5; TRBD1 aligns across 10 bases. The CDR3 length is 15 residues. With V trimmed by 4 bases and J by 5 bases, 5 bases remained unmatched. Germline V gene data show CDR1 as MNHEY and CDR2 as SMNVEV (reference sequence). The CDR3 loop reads CASSSGTGVDQPQHF. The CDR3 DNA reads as TGTGCCAGCAGTTCCGGGACAGGGGTTGATCAGCCCCAGCATTTT.

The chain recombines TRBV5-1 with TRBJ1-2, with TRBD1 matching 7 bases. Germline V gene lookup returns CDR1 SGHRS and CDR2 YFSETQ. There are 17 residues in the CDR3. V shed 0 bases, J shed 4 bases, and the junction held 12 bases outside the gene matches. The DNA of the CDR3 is TGCGCCAGCAGCTTGGGGACAGGTGGACAACTCGGCTATGGCTACACCTTC. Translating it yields CASSLGTGGQLGYGYTF.

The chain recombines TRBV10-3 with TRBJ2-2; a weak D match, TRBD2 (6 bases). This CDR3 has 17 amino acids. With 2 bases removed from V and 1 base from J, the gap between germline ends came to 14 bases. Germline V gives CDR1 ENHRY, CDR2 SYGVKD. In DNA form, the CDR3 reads TGTGCCATCAGTGAGGAGGGGAGGTGGCGGAACACCGGGGAGCTGTTTTTT. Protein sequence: CAISEEGRWRNTGELFF.

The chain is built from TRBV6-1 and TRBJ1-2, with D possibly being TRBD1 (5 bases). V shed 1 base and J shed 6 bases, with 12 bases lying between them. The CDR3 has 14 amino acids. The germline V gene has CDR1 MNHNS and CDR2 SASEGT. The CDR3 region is CASSEGGGTDGYTF. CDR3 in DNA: TGTGCCAGCAGTGAAGGGGGGGGGACGGATGGCTACACCTTC.

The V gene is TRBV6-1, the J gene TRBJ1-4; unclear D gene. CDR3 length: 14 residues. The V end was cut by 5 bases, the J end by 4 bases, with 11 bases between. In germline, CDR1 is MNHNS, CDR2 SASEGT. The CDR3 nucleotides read TGTGCCAGCAGTTATGGGCGGGATAATGAAAAACTGTTTTTT. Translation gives CASSYGRDNEKLFF.

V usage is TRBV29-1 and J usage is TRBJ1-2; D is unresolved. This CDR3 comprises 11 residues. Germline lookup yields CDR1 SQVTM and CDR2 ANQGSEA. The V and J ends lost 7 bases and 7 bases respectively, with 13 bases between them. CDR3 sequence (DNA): TGCAGCGGTCTCGGCCAGGCTGGCTACACCTTC. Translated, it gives CSGLGQAGYTF.

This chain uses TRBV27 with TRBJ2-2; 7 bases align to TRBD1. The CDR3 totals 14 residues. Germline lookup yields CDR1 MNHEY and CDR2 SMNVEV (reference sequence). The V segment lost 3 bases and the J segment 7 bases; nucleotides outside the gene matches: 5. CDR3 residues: CASSFTGEGGELFF. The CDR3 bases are TGTGCCAGCAGTTTCACAGGGGAAGGCGGGGAGCTGTTTTTT.

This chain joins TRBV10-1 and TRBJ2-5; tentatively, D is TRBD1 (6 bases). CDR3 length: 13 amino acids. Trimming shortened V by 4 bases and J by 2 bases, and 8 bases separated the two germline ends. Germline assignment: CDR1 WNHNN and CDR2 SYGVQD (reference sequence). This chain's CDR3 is CASSVQGQETQYF. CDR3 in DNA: TGCGCCAGCAGTGTACAGGGTCAAGAGACCCAGTACTTC.